This T cell receptor (beta chain) was captured by sequencing in a study of CD8 T cells in ankylosing spondylitis. Study-level findings and limits: What appeared characteristic of ankylosing spondylitis blood was a TCR beta motif of eight highly homologous variants.

This clonotype was seen at least ten times. No antigen is known for it. TCRdb reanalysed the 5' RACE reads using MiXCR and keeps one entry per CDR3 protein. The sample lists hundreds of thousands of distinct CDR3 sequences; around 11% were seen once. The sequence was collected from a male donor with ankylosing spondylitis. The source material was blood, either unsorted or a sorted T cell fraction (not recorded which).

The CDR3 loop is CASSSGPSPDTQYF. CDR3 in DNA: TGCGCCAGCAGCTCCGGACCGTCCCCAGATACGCAGTATTTT. The genes are TRBV5-1 and TRBJ2-3; D remains unclear. This CDR3 contains 14 residues. Germline loops: CDR1 SGHRS, CDR2 YFSETQ. V lost 3 bases to trimming and J lost 4 bases, with 12 bases between them.